This TCR beta chain stems from a study of CD8 T cells in ankylosing spondylitis. Notes on the study in general: In ankylosing spondylitis patients, matched synovial fluid reportedly showed significant enrichment of disease-linked clones. Reactive arthritis synovial fluid and blood were previously reported to contain some motif variants. What appeared characteristic of ankylosing spondylitis blood was a TCR beta motif of fewer than ten highly homologous variants.

The CDR3 runs 14 residues. V lost 3 bases to trimming and J lost 5 bases; unmatched junction nucleotides: 3. MiXCR, applied by TCRdb to the 5' RACE reads, yields one record per CDR3 protein. In the table there are roughly 200,000 distinct CDR3 sequences, 10% to 15% of which are singletons. As to this clonotype: Its specificity is not known.

Sequenced material: blood, either unsorted or a sorted T cell fraction (not recorded which). The V and J genes are TRBV12-3 or TRBV12-4 and TRBJ2-7; 11 nucleotides align to TRBD2. The sequence came from a male donor with ankylosing spondylitis or in good health (not recorded which). This CDR3 reads CASSFSGRAHEQYF. The CDR3 bases are TGTGCCAGCAGTTTTAGCGGGAGGGCCCACGAGCAGTACTTC.